A single sample gave rise to the 5 T cell receptor beta chains below, sequenced in a study of T-cell reconstitution after alpha-beta-depleted transplantation in children (dated by TCRdb to the mid-2010s). The meaning of the sample's treatment or condition label: allogeneic hematopoietic cell transplantation with graft depleted of TCRalphabeta T cells and CD19 B cells. The library was generated by PCR. Sequencing took place on an Illumina HiSeq 2500. Molecular barcoding was employed in the preparation of TCR libraries, with unique molecular identifiers being used to normalize TCRbeta repertoire quantification. TCRdb redid the processing of the public reads, applying fastp at Q25 and MiXCR, and retained in-frame beta chains. Each entry merges the rows of one CDR3 protein and shows their most common DNA and genes. The table for this sample lists fewer than 750,000 distinct CDR3 sequences; roughly 23% of them were counted only once. Roughly 15% of the sample is in the top ten clones.

Source: PBMCs, mostly from graft donor cells, taken 360 days after TCRalphabeta/CD19-depleted stem cell transplant. These receptors all stem from a boy younger than two who had a stem cell transplant for acute myeloid leukemia, so the T cells may come from the graft donor.

The chain recombines TRBV6-2 or TRBV6-3 with TRBJ2-2, with D uncertain. Looked up from germline, CDR1 is MNHEY and CDR2 is SVGEGT. The CDR3 runs to 11 residues. Deletions cut 7 bases from V and 6 bases from J, with 6 bases between. DNA for the CDR3: TGTGCCAGCATTTTCTCCGGGGAGCTGTTTTTT. It is translated as CASIFSGELFF.

In its sample, this clonotype was seen a few times. The genes are TRBV10-3 and TRBJ2-1; 9 bases fit TRBD1. Germline CDR1 ENHRY, CDR2 SYGVKD. This CDR3 comprises 12 residues. The V and J ends lost 11 bases and 8 bases, in that order; junction bases with no gene match: 7. CDR3 in amino acids: CADGTGIDEQFF. Written as DNA, the CDR3 is TGTGCCGACGGGACAGGGATCGATGAGCAGTTCTTC.

This clonotype was seen a handful of times. The chain links TRBV28 to TRBJ1-1; D is unresolved. The CDR3 contains 15 residues. In germline, CDR1 is MDHEN, CDR2 SYDVKM. V shed 4 bases and J shed 4 bases, with 16 bases lying between them. This CDR3 is CASSSWFSPGTEAFF. CDR3 DNA sequence: TGTGCCAGCAGTTCTTGGTTCTCTCCTGGCACTGAAGCTTTCTTT.

A few counts support this clonotype. The CDR3 loop reads CASSLVSAKNIQYF. The CDR3 bases are TGTGCCAGCAGTTTGGTCAGCGCCAAAAACATTCAGTACTTC. The J gene is TRBJ2-4, the V gene TRBV28; no clear D gene. The length of the CDR3 is 14 residues. The V gene's germline CDR1 is MDHEN and CDR2 SYDVKM. V gave up 3 bases and J gave up 1 base, with 7 bases separating them.

This chain links TRBV29-1 with TRBJ1-5, with a possible D match to TRBD1 (5 bases). The CDR3 totals 14 residues. The germline gives CDR1 SQVTM, CDR2 ANQGSEA. The V and J ends lost 4 bases and 4 bases respectively, with 14 bases between them. CDR3 in amino acids: CSVVGGGVNQPQHF. The CDR3 DNA reads as TGCAGCGTTGTTGGGGGAGGCGTAAATCAGCCCCAGCATTTT.